This passage covers 26 T cell receptor beta chains from one sample sequenced in a study of shared clonotypes between healthy human individuals (dated by TCRdb to the early 2020s). The protocol used for the library was the immunoSEQ multiplex PCR assay. TCRdb took this table from immuneACCESS and kept in-frame rearrangements with V and J called. Such tables lack part of the clones; where checked against another copy, unresolved V genes explain under half of the gap, and the rest is unexplained. In all, the sample holds a few hundred thousand clones, and 97% of those were seen once. 0.057% of the sample lies in the top ten. Sequencing was carried out using naive CD4+ T cells sorted from blood. The sample's cell subset or site label, decoded: CD45RA+ positively selected. Source of these receptors: a woman aged 25 to 39 in good health.

V gene TRBV27 combines with J gene TRBJ2-3; D is possibly TRBD2 (6 bases). The CDR3 runs to 16 residues. V was cut by 7 bases and J by 0 bases, with 17 bases left in between. Germline lookup yields CDR1 MNHEY and CDR2 SMNVEV (reference sequence). CDR3 sequence (DNA): TGTGCCAGCACCCCCCAGTCCGCGGGAAGCACAGATACGCAGTATTTT. Amino acid sequence: CASTPQSAGSTDTQYF.

Notes on this clone: The same CDR3 can be traced to other DNA sequences in this sample. The chain employs TRBV9 and TRBJ2-7; 7 bases map to TRBD1. The CDR3 has 14 residues. Germline-derived CDR1 and CDR2 are SGDLS and YYNGEE. J lost 2 bases, V lost 0 bases, and 2 bases had no gene match. This chain's CDR3 is CASSVGTGAYEQYF. DNA for the CDR3: TGTGCCAGCAGCGTAGGTACAGGGGCCTACGAGCAGTACTTC.

The chain joins TRBV14 to TRBJ1-2, with no clear D. CDR1 and CDR2 (germline): SGHDN, FVKESK. The CDR3 totals 13 residues. V dropped 6 bases and J dropped 3 bases, with 11 bases sitting between them. The CDR3 region has the DNA TGTGCCAGCAGTATTCAAGGGTACTATGGCTACACCTTC. Protein: CASSIQGYYGYTF.

This clone was seen a single time. The chain is built from TRBV5-5 and TRBJ1-2; possibly TRBD1 for D (5 bases). The CDR3 is 13 residues long. V was clipped by 7 bases and J by 1 base, with 11 bases between them. Germline loops: CDR1 SGHKS, CDR2 YYEKEE (reference sequence). CDR3 sequence: CASALGGNYGYTF. Written as DNA, the CDR3 is TGTGCCAGCGCCCTTGGGGGTAACTATGGCTACACCTTC.

This clone showed up just once. The CDR3 loop is CASSQAWLVRYEQYF. In nucleotides, the CDR3 is TGCGCCAGCAGCCAAGCGTGGCTAGTCCGCTACGAGCAGTACTTC. The V call is TRBV4-1, the J call TRBJ2-7; the D is unclear. V was shortened by 1 base and J by 3 bases, with 13 bases between the two germline ends. The CDR3 covers 15 residues. Germline V CDR1 and CDR2: MGHRA, YSYEKL.

The chain links TRBV5-1 to TRBJ2-2; D is uncertain. Looked up from germline, CDR1 is SGHRS and CDR2 is YFSETQ. CDR3 length equals 16 residues. The V gene lost 0 bases and the J gene lost 2 bases, with 11 bases spanning the gap. As DNA, the CDR3 is TGCGCCAGCAGCTTGGGAAGTTGGGGAAACACCGGGGAGCTGTTTTTT. Protein: CASSLGSWGNTGELFF.

The V call is TRBV19, the J call TRBJ2-7, with TRBD1 as a possible D gene (6 bases). Germline CDR1 LNHDA, CDR2 SQIVND (reference sequence). This CDR3 contains 13 residues. V shed 9 bases and J shed 3 bases, with 15 bases lying between them. The DNA for the CDR3 is TGTGCCAGCAGACAGGTGGGAAACTACGAGCAGTACTTC. Its translation: CASRQVGNYEQYF. Looking up the rest from reference TRBV19 and TRBJ2-7 gives the full variable domain: DGGITQSPKYLFRKEGQNVTLSCEQNLNHDAMYWYRQDPGQGLRLIYYSQIVNDFQKGDIAEGYSVSREKKESFPLTVTSAQKNPTAFYLCASRQVGNYEQYFGPGTRLTVT.

The chain uses TRBV4-1 and TRBJ2-3; D is ambiguous. Trimming cost V 0 bases and J 1 base, with 14 bases left between them. CDR1 and CDR2 from the germline V gene are MGHRA and YSYEKL. The length of the CDR3 is 17 residues. The DNA of the CDR3 is TGCGCCAGCAGCCAAGATCTCCCTTCCCCCGGCACAGATACGCAGTATTTT. Protein product: CASSQDLPSPGTDTQYF.

This clone appeared once. This sequence joins TRBV7-8 and TRBJ2-5; perhaps TRBD1 as D (5 bases). CDR1 is SGHVS and CDR2 is FQNEAQ in the germline V gene. V dropped 0 bases and J dropped 3 bases, with 8 bases sitting between them. The CDR3 is made up of 14 amino acids. CDR3 protein: CASSLAFREETQYF. The CDR3 DNA is TGTGCCAGCAGCTTAGCGTTCAGGGAAGAGACCCAGTACTTC.

This chain uses TRBV28 with TRBJ1-2; D is undetermined. The ends were cut back, 6 bases at V and 5 bases at J, with 22 bases in the middle. CDR1 and CDR2 from the germline V gene are MDHEN and SYDVKM. CDR3 length: 16 amino acids. CDR3 DNA: TGTGCCAGCAGCCCCCCCATGGACTTCACGGGATATGGCTACACCTTC. It encodes CASSPPMDFTGYGYTF.

The chain is built from TRBV11-2 and TRBJ2-5; weak D call: TRBD1 (8 bases). The V end lost 3 bases, the J end lost 4 bases, and 15 bases lay between the germline ends. The CDR3 contains 15 residues. Looked up from germline, CDR1 is SGHAT and CDR2 is FQNNGV. The CDR3 region has the DNA TGTGCCAGCAGCTTCGCTACAGGGGGGGGAGAGACCCAGTACTTC. Protein: CASSFATGGGETQYF.

The rearrangement links TRBV19 to TRBJ1-4; 9 bases are a match to TRBD1. Germline CDR1 LNHDA, CDR2 SQIVND (reference sequence). The V gene end was trimmed by 5 bases and the J gene end by 7 bases; junction bases not matched to a gene: 14. The CDR3 totals 17 residues. CDR3 loop: CASSPSGQGRQGEKLFF. CDR3 sequence (DNA): TGTGCCAGTAGTCCATCGGGACAGGGTCGTCAAGGTGAAAAACTGTTTTTT.

The chain has TRBV5-1 and TRBJ2-1, with D uncertain. CDR3 length: 13 amino acids. Germline V gives CDR1 SGHRS, CDR2 YFSETQ. V was pared by 4 bases and J by 8 bases, with 13 bases between. This chain's CDR3 is CASSPQVGHEQFF. CDR3 sequence (DNA): TGCGCCAGCAGCCCACAAGTCGGACATGAGCAGTTCTTC.

The J gene is TRBJ2-3, the V gene TRBV7-9; D tentatively reads TRBD1 or TRBD2 (7 bases each). V lost 4 bases and J lost 2, with 16 bases in between. The CDR3 extends over 16 amino acids. Per the germline V gene, CDR1 is SEHNR and CDR2 is FQNEAQ (reference sequence). CDR3 sequence (DNA): TGTGCCAGCAGCTCGACAGGGACTAAACACACAGATACGCAGTATTTT. It codes for CASSSTGTKHTDTQYF.

J is TRBJ1-1 and V is TRBV30; 7 bases fit TRBD1. CDR3 length equals 15 residues. Germline V gene lookup returns CDR1 GTSNPN and CDR2 SVGIG (reference sequence). J gave up 0 bases and V 7 bases, and 11 bases lay outside the gene matches. The chain's CDR3 is CASATGVSVNTEAFF. For the CDR3, the DNA is TGTGCCTCGGCCACAGGGGTTTCAGTGAACACTGAAGCTTTCTTT.

This chain joins TRBV7-8 and TRBJ1-1; the D is unclear. V dropped 3 bases and J dropped 3 bases, with 11 bases sitting between them. Germline CDR1 and CDR2: SGHVS and FQNEAQ. The CDR3 sequence is 14 residues long. Here the CDR3 DNA reads TGTGCCAGCAGCTTTAATCGGGATTACACTGAAGCTTTCTTT. This encodes CASSFNRDYTEAFF.

The chain employs TRBV9 and TRBJ1-1; 10 bases are shared with TRBD1. The CDR3 totals 18 residues. Germline V gene sequence: CDR1 SGDLS, CDR2 YYNGEE. Trimming took 2 bases from V and 1 from J; bases not matched to a gene: 11. The CDR3 region has the DNA TGTGCCAGCAGCGTCGACAGGGGGCGGTCTGGTGGGAACACTGAAGCTTTCTTT. This codes for CASSVDRGRSGGNTEAFF.

This clone was found once. The V call is TRBV2, the J call TRBJ2-7, with a weak D call TRBD1 (6 bases). The germline V gene has CDR1 SNHLY and CDR2 FYNNEI. V lost 6 bases, J lost 2 bases, and 8 bases lay in between. This CDR3 is built from 12 residues. The CDR3 protein is CASRQGPYEQYF. CDR3 sequence (DNA): TGTGCCAGCAGACAGGGACCCTACGAGCAGTACTTC.

The chain carries TRBV28 and TRBJ1-5, with D unresolved. The V and J ends lost 6 bases and 8 bases respectively, with 14 bases between them. The CDR3 extends over 13 amino acids. CDR1 is MDHEN, CDR2 SYDVKM, per germline. CDR3 coding DNA: TGTGCCAGCAGGAAGACCTCTAGGGAGCCCCAGCATTTT. Translating gives CASRKTSREPQHF.

The DNA of the CDR3 is TGTGCCAGCAGTTTATTGATGCGGGAGCTGTTTTTT. As protein: CASSLLMRELFF. J is TRBJ2-2 and V is TRBV28; no clear D. This CDR3 comprises 12 residues. From germline, CDR1 is MDHEN and CDR2 SYDVKM. V dropped 1 base and J dropped 9 bases, with 6 bases sitting between them.

The chain links TRBV15 to TRBJ2-3, with 9 bases that match TRBD2. This CDR3 comprises 16 residues. Trimming at V came to 5 bases and at J to 0 bases, leaving 6 bases not matched to a gene. Germline CDR1 is LNHNV and CDR2 is YYDKDF (reference sequence). CDR3 amino acids: CATSGLGTSSTDTQYF. CDR3 coding DNA: TGTGCCACCAGCGGCTTGGGGACTAGCAGCACAGATACGCAGTATTTT.

This clone was observed a single time. This chain links TRBV5-1 with TRBJ2-7; D possibly corresponds to TRBD2 (6 bases). Germline V lookup: CDR1 SGHRS, CDR2 YFSETQ. Trimming left V 4 bases short and J 10 bases short, with 18 bases between. CDR3 length: 13 residues. CDR3 protein: CASSPGESGKQYF. The CDR3 coding sequence is TGCGCCAGCAGCCCGGGAGAATCCGGGAAACAGTACTTC.

V is TRBV10-1 and J is TRBJ2-7; the match to TRBD2 covers 8 bases. Germline assignment: CDR1 WNHNN and CDR2 SYGVQD (reference sequence). V was clipped by 0 bases and J by 1 base; unmatched bases: 2. The CDR3 has 15 amino acids. CDR3 region: CASSESAGGSYEQYF. DNA for the CDR3: TGCGCCAGCAGTGAGTCTGCGGGAGGTTCCTACGAGCAGTACTTC.

The gene calls are TRBV6-5 and TRBJ2-2, with a tentative D call TRBD1 (5 bases). The CDR3 is 15 amino acids. Deletions cut 2 bases from V and 0 bases from J, with 7 bases between. Germline CDR1 MNHEY, CDR2 SVGAGI. The CDR3 spells CASSYGHSNTGELFF. The CDR3, as DNA: TGTGCCAGCAGTTACGGACACTCGAACACCGGGGAGCTGTTTTTT.

This clone was detected once. The rearrangement links TRBV7-9 to TRBJ2-3; TRBD2 aligns across 7 bases. V trimming: 2 bases; J trimming: 6 bases; junction bases outside the gene matches: 14. The CDR3 runs to 17 residues. Germline values: CDR1 SEHNR, CDR2 FQNEAQ (reference sequence). The CDR3 region has the DNA TGTGCCAGCAGCTTAAGGTGGGAGGGCCTTTCGGGGGATACGCAGTATTTT. Its protein product is CASSLRWEGLSGDTQYF.

The chain employs TRBV9 and TRBJ1-1; D is undetermined. Looked up from germline, CDR1 is SGDLS and CDR2 is YYNGEE. Trimming left V 1 base short and J 2 bases short, with 6 bases between. The CDR3 is 13 amino acids. The CDR3 nucleotides are TGTGCCAGCAGCGTAATGACTAACACTGAAGCTTTCTTT. Its protein is CASSVMTNTEAFF.